The 18 T cell receptor beta chains reported below all come from one sample, sequenced in a study of cytomegalovirus exposure and HLA in healthy donors. PCR employed 60 Vbeta and 13 Jbeta primers. Here immunoSEQ multiplex PCR was the method, and the copy in TCRdb shows in-frame clones only, minus some. There are fewer than 200,000 clones in the sample; 79% occur only once, and 2.1% lies in the top ten. The sequenced material came from PBMCs. These receptors all stem from a man aged 40-49 years in good health and CMV-seronegative.

Notes on this clone: The same CDR3 is also encoded by other DNA sequences in this sample. CDR3 bases: TGTGCCAGCAGCCAAGATTCAGGGAACACTGAAGCTTTCTTT. It is translated as CASSQDSGNTEAFF. V is TRBV14 and J is TRBJ1-1; D remains unclear. V shed 0 bases and J shed 1 base, with 6 bases lying between them. In germline, CDR1 is SGHDN, CDR2 FVKESK. This CDR3 region has 14 residues.

The V call is TRBV30, the J call TRBJ2-3; 7 bases line up with TRBD2. Germline CDR1 GTSNPN, CDR2 SVGIG (reference sequence). Trimming cost V 2 bases and J 4 bases; bases outside gene matches: 6. The CDR3 contains 14 residues. The CDR3 sequence is CAWSLAGDADTQYF. DNA of the CDR3: TGTGCCTGGAGTCTGGCGGGAGATGCAGATACGCAGTATTTT.

The chain joins TRBV6-4 to TRBJ2-7; possible D gene TRBD2, 5 bases. The germline V and J ends were trimmed by 3 bases and 9 bases, with 9 bases remaining between them. The length of the CDR3 is 11 residues. Germline lookup yields CDR1 MRHNA and CDR2 SNTAGT. CDR3: CASSEIRGQYF. The CDR3 coding sequence is TGTGCCAGCAGTGAAATACGGGGGCAGTACTTC.

J is TRBJ2-1 and V is TRBV29-1; possible D gene TRBD2, 6 bases. There are 12 residues in the CDR3. Trimming removed 7 bases at V and 4 bases at J, with 11 bases between. Germline CDR1 reads SQVTM; CDR2 reads ANQGSEA. CDR3: CSAGLQYNEQFF. For the CDR3, the DNA is TGCAGCGCGGGACTCCAGTACAATGAGCAGTTCTTC.

The CDR3: CASRAGTGATNEKLFF. The CDR3 DNA reads TGTGCCAGCAGGGCCGGGACAGGCGCAACTAATGAAAAACTGTTTTTT. The chain uses TRBV5-6 and TRBJ1-4; 8 positions match TRBD1. This CDR3 contains 16 residues. V trimming: 5 bases; J trimming: 0 bases; junction bases outside the gene matches: 6. Germline assignment: CDR1 SGHDT and CDR2 YYEEEE.

The chain has TRBV2 and TRBJ2-7; weak D call: TRBD2 (6 bases). This CDR3 is built from 12 residues. The germline V gene has CDR1 SNHLY and CDR2 FYNNEI. V was shortened by 7 bases and J by 3 bases, with 10 bases between the two germline ends. CDR3 region: CASKGGLYEQYF. The CDR3, as DNA: TGTGCCAGCAAGGGAGGTCTCTACGAGCAGTACTTC.

The V and J genes are TRBV27 and TRBJ1-4, with no clear D. Germline assignment: CDR1 MNHEY and CDR2 SMNVEV (reference sequence). The CDR3 loop spans 14 amino acids. The ends were cut back, 7 bases at V and 5 bases at J, with 14 bases in the middle. The CDR3 DNA reads as TGTGCCAGCAAAGTTGGGCAGACCAATGAAAAACTGTTTTTT. As protein: CASKVGQTNEKLFF.

The V call is TRBV4-1, the J call TRBJ1-3, with unresolved D. Per germline, CDR1 MGHRA and CDR2 YSYEKL. This CDR3 contains 16 residues. V lost 3 bases and J 0 bases, leaving 12 bases between the germline ends. CDR3 sequence reads: CASSQYIASSGNTIYF. The CDR3 DNA reads as TGCGCCAGCAGCCAGTACATAGCCTCCTCTGGAAACACCATATATTTT.

V is TRBV2 and J is TRBJ2-7; tentative D call: TRBD2 (6 bases). This CDR3 is 13 amino acids long. Germline lookup yields CDR1 SNHLY and CDR2 FYNNEI. V was clipped by 6 bases and J by 2 bases, with 11 bases between them. CDR3 sequence: CASRSGLTYEQYF. In DNA form, the CDR3 reads TGTGCCAGCAGAAGCGGACTAACCTACGAGCAGTACTTC.

The CDR3 sequence: CAISDQVGEQFF. Here the CDR3 DNA reads TGTGCCATCAGTGACCAGGTTGGTGAGCAGTTCTTC. V and J are TRBV10-3 and TRBJ2-1; no reliable D call. This CDR3 comprises 12 residues. The germline gives CDR1 ENHRY, CDR2 SYGVKD. Trimming pared 3 bases from V and 9 bases from J, leaving 9 bases between.

V and J are TRBV6-6 and TRBJ2-5, with D perhaps TRBD2 (5 bases). The CDR3 consists of 13 residues. Germline values: CDR1 MNHNY, CDR2 SVGAGI (reference sequence). Between the trimmed V and J ends, which lost 6 bases and 7 bases, there was a span of 15 bases. The CDR3 region is CASRPLGLGTQYF. As DNA, the CDR3 is TGTGCCAGCAGACCTCTAGGACTTGGGACCCAGTACTTC.

The chain has TRBV6-1 and TRBJ2-7, with 9 bases aligning to TRBD2. The V gene end was trimmed by 9 bases and the J gene end by 7 bases; junction bases not matched to a gene: 4. Germline values: CDR1 MNHNS, CDR2 SASEGT. The length of the CDR3 is 11 residues. CDR3 sequence reads: CASGLAYEQYF. CDR3 DNA: TGTGCCAGTGGACTAGCGTATGAGCAGTACTTC.

This rearrangement joins TRBV21-1 to TRBJ2-2; TRBD1, as called in the table, went unchecked against the DNA. TRBV21-1 is a pseudogene. This CDR3 spans 15 amino acids. The CDR3: CASSIRTVNTGELFF. CDR3 bases: TGTGCCAGCAGCATAAGGACAGTGAACACCGGGGAGCTGTTTTTT.

The chain couples TRBV11-3 to TRBJ2-2; 7 bases are shared with TRBD1. Germline V gene lookup returns CDR1 SGHNT and CDR2 YENEEA. The CDR3 extends over 15 amino acids. Losses at the gene ends were 3 bases for V and 2 bases for J; bases not matched to a gene: 3. CDR3 residues: CASSLTGLNTGELFF. As DNA, the CDR3 is TGTGCCAGCAGCTTGACAGGGTTAAACACCGGGGAGCTGTTTTTT.

This clone occurred a few times. The CDR3 sequence is CASSEGDGYTF. The CDR3 bases are TGTGCCAGCAGTGAAGGAGATGGCTACACCTTC. The chain combines TRBV6-1 with TRBJ1-2; the D is unclear. The germline V and J ends were trimmed by 1 base and 6 bases, with 3 bases remaining between them. Germline V CDR1 and CDR2: MNHNS, SASEGT. The CDR3 spans 11 residues.

The CDR3 bases are TGTGCCAGCAGCCCGAAACGAGGGTCCGCAGATACGCAGTATTTT. Its protein is CASSPKRGSADTQYF. This chain connects TRBV7-2 to TRBJ2-3; possible D gene TRBD2, 5 bases. This CDR3 contains 15 residues. Trimming stripped 5 bases from V and 4 bases from J, with 16 bases between. The germline V gene encodes CDR1 SGHTA and CDR2 FQGNSA.

The CDR3 reads CASSLRETQYF. DNA of the CDR3: TGTGCCAGCAGCCTAAGAGAGACCCAGTACTTC. V and J are TRBV9 and TRBJ2-5, with D uncertain. The V gene lost 4 bases and the J gene lost 4 bases, with 5 bases spanning the gap. This CDR3 has 11 residues. Germline loops: CDR1 SGDLS, CDR2 YYNGEE.

The V gene is TRBV9, the J gene TRBJ1-2; D unclear. The CDR3 is 13 residues long. The ends were cut back, 0 bases at V and 2 bases at J, with 5 bases in the middle. CDR1 SGDLS and CDR2 YYNGEE come from the germline V gene. CDR3 DNA: TGTGCCAGCAGCGTAGACACCAACTATGGCTACACCTTC. Protein sequence: CASSVDTNYGYTF.